Described below is a single TCR beta chain sequence and its context. The target antigen is unknown. This entry belongs to a study of cytomegalovirus exposure and HLA in healthy donors. Study findings and constraints: Sequencing depth across donors, presence/absence analyses assumed, was roughly uniform. V segments that were indistinguishable, TRBV6-2 and TRBV6-3 among them, were omitted from analysis. In a later analysis, donors in an Asian-associated ancestry cluster reportedly had fewer N-insertions in productive TCRs than the cohort mean. CMV serostatus stood as the only immune exposure information on hand.

Vbeta (60) and Jbeta (13) primers were used in the PCR. Measured with immunoSEQ multiplex PCR; TCRdb has only the in-frame clones, and not every one. Here the sample spans roughly 150,000 clones, over 75% being singletons. The CDR3 covers 15 residues. Trimming removed 4 bases from V and 1 base from J, with 13 bases in between. Germline V gene sequence: CDR1 SGHTS, CDR2 YDEGEE. The chain employs TRBV5-8 and TRBJ2-3, with TRBD2 as a possible D gene (6 bases). The TCR was taken from a man younger than 40 in good health and CMV-seropositive. The sequenced material came from PBMCs. The CDR3 region has the DNA TGTGCCAGCAGCCGGGGAACGGGGGGCACAGATACGCAGTATTTT. Amino acid sequence: CASSRGTGGTDTQYF.